This T cell receptor (beta chain) derives from a study of cytomegalovirus exposure and HLA in healthy donors. The overall study: A subsequent analysis reported that the roughly 120 validation repertoires were produced on the same platform that had also been used for the roughly 670 first-cohort repertoires. Notes on the study in general: Subsequent analysis revealed that first-cohort TCR clusters tended to co-occur in the roughly 120 validation repertoires. The investigators catalogued some 160 TCR beta chains as cytomegalovirus-associated.

This clone has just a few counts. Antigen: not known. Sequencing used immunoSEQ multiplex PCR; TCRdb keeps in-frame clones, though not all of them. In the table there are 100,000 or so clones, roughly 94% of which are singletons. Source material: PBMCs. The origin of this receptor is a woman younger than 35 in good health and CMV-seronegative.

The CDR3 reads CASSTGLAGRSYNEQFF. The CDR3 nucleotides read TGTGCCAGCAGCACCGGACTAGCGGGAAGGTCCTACAATGAGCAGTTCTTC. The chain uses TRBV9 and TRBJ2-1, with 12 bases identical to TRBD2. CDR1 SGDLS and CDR2 YYNGEE come from the germline V gene. This CDR3 contains 17 residues. Trimming at V came to 4 bases and at J to 1 base, leaving 6 bases not matched to a gene.